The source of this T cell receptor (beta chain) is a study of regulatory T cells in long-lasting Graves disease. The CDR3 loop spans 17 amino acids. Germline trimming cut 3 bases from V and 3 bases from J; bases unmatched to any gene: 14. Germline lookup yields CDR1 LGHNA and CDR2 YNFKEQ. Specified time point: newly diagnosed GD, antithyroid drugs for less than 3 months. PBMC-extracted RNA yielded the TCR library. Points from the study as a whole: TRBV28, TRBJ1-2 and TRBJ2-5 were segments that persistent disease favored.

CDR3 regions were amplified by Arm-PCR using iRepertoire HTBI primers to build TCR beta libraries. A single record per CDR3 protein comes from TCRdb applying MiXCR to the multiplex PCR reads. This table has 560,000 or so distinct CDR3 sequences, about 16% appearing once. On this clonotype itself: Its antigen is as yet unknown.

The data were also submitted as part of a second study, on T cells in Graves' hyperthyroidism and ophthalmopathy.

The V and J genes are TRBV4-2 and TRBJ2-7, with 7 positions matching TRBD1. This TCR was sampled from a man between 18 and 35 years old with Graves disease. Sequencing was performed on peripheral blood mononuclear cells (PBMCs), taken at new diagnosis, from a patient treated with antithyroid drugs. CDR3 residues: CASSQGVGLGTVYEQYF. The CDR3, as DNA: TGTGCCAGCAGCCAGGGGGTTGGACTCGGGACAGTCTACGAGCAGTACTTC.